Reported below is one T cell receptor beta chain. Its antigen target is currently unknown. Base-call qualities are not available, and no considerably larger clone is one nucleotide away. Each clonotype received, on average, approximately 9.9x coverage in deep resolution sequencing performed on a MiSeq, where the target depth lay between 1 in 1 million and 1 in 200,000 T cells. The immunoSEQ hsTCRB Kit was used to generate the TCR beta libraries. The authors processed their data as follows. ImmunoSEQ Data Assistant and ImmunoSEQ Analyzer were used for data analysis, and V, D and J genes were assigned according to IMGT definitions. Clonality, which ranges from 0 to 1, was calculated by subtracting the normalized Shannon entropy of productive rearrangement frequencies from one. Only overrepresented clonotypes making up at least 0.05% of the repertoire of each patient were included in the public clonotype analysis. Thirteen age-matched healthy donor repertoires from immuneACCESS were used as controls for clonality. TCRdb limited this immuneACCESS table to in-frame rearrangements with V and J called. A share of clones is missing; checked studies link under half to unresolved V genes, and the rest is unexplained. The V and J calls and clone size come from that table; D and trimming were worked out from the DNA. For this sample the table gives more than 300,000 clones, of which more than 65% were detected only once. The top ten clones comprise about 6.7% of the sample.

For TCR beta library preparation, about 2 micrograms of genomic DNA were isolated from cryopreserved PBMCs. Longitudinal blood samples from CLL patients on ibrutinib monotherapy were analyzed using high-throughput TCR beta sequencing. Patients were enrolled in a phase 2 open-label single-center ibrutinib monotherapy trial. These data belong to a study of cytotoxic CD8 clonotypes in ibrutinib-treated CLL (dated by TCRdb to the early 2020s). Looking at the study overall: The cohort had about a dozen relapsed/refractory and more than 14 treatment-naive patients; 17 were IGHV unmutated. Responses were partial in roughly 24 patients and complete in 2; after median around 65 months follow-up, about 14 stayed in remission and 12 progressed. Samples at response were collected after a median of roughly 13 months of treatment, with a range of about 6 to 40 months. On average, each sample yielded about 250,000 productive templates and 85,000 to 95,000 productive rearrangements. Of the approximately 90 people in the trial, about two dozen had longitudinal samples available. Cryopreserved peripheral blood mononuclear cells were obtained before treatment, at response, and at either sustained remission or disease progression. General findings and caveats noted by the study authors: Sampling times were not matched between sustained-remission and progressing patients, and lymph node repertoires were not studied. Public clonotypes were rare and either contracted or stayed stable during treatment, and the rise in clonality at ibrutinib response reflected the expansion of private clonotypes. At ibrutinib response clonality went up, during sustained remission it held steady, and at progression it dropped back toward baseline. At baseline, clonality was higher than in age-matched healthy donors and showed a strong correlation with circulating CD8+ T-cell counts.

Specimen: PBMCs, collected before ibrutinib treatment. The sequence came from a human donor with chronic lymphocytic leukemia.

The nucleotide sequence reads TGTGCCAGCAGCACGTTTCGCCAGCCCACCTACGAGCAGTACTTC. Its protein product is CASSTFRQPTYEQYF. The V gene is TRBV5-6 and the J gene is TRBJ2-7, with no confident D gene call. Cut back by 4 bases and 2 bases, the V and J ends lie 16 bases apart. The CDR3 runs 15 amino acids, cysteine and phenylalanine included. The entry retains the CDR3 DNA only, 45 bases that are in frame from base 1. From the germline V gene, CDR1 is SGHDT and CDR2 is YYEEEE.